This T cell receptor (beta chain) was sequenced during a study of metastatic and nonmetastatic thyroid tumors (dated by TCRdb to the early 2020s). Concerning the study at large: Repertoires were compared across peripheral blood and tumor or nodule tissue samples from malignant and benign thyroid patients.

This clone was observed at least ten times. It has no known antigen specificity. No per-base quality is available; no much larger clone lies one base away. Via the germline V gene (reference sequence), CDR1 is GTSNPN and CDR2 SVGIG. V is reduced by 0 bases and J by 7 bases, leaving a spacing of 16 bases between them. Its CDR3 holds 15 amino acids, cysteine through phenylalanine. Just CDR3 DNA is preserved here, 45 bases in frame from base 1. The protocol used for the library was PCR. Sequencing relied on an Illumina HiSeq 4000. High-throughput sequencing was used to profile the CDR3 region of the TCR beta-chain in every patient. As for the original processing: The researchers built a classifier to tell apart papillary thyroid cancer patients with distant metastasis, based on CDR3 differences among clinicopathological groups. Repertoire diversity was assessed with the Shannon index, and tumor-blood repertoire similarity with the Morisita-Horn index. Starting from the raw public reads, TCRdb applied fastp trimming at Q25, assembled clones with MiXCR and retained in-frame beta chains. What appears here as the V and J calls and clone size reflects TCRdb's work, not the paper's. The sample table shows about 14,000 clones, and about 23% are seen once. The ten largest clones take up 3.6% of the sample.

The research as a whole found: In both blood and tumor samples, TCR beta diversity was reported to be significantly higher in malignant tumors than in benign nodules.

No treatment had been received by any patient before thyroid surgery. The study retrospectively analysed patient clinical samples collected from about 2012 to 2019 using T-cell receptor beta sequencing. The specimen sequenced was blood. The chain is assembled from TRBV30 and TRBJ2-1, with the D call tentatively TRBD1 or TRBD2, each fitting 5 bases. This TCR derives from a female donor with papillary thyroid cancer or a benign thyroid nodule (not recorded which). Some clones in this sample may be carry-over from other donors' samples. The sequence in DNA is TGTGCCTGGAGTGTTGGGGGACGATTGACGAATGAGCAGTTCTTC. This translates into CAWSVGGRLTNEQFF.